These 22 T cell receptor beta chains came from one sample sequenced in a study of response to subunit inactivated influenza vaccine. TCRdb independently ran MiXCR on the RT-PCR reads; one entry per CDR3 protein. The sample has more than 250,000 distinct CDR3 sequences; 21% are singletons. Sequencing used PBMCs from blood, obtained approximately 20 months after vaccination. These receptors all come from a man aged 50-75 years who received an inactivated influenza vaccine.

This sequence joins TRBV6-5 and TRBJ1-1; TRBD1 is a possible D gene (5 bases). CDR1 and CDR2 (germline): MNHEY, SVGAGI. V gave up 2 bases and J gave up 3 bases, with 13 bases separating them. The CDR3 is 15 residues long. DNA for the CDR3: TGTGCCAGCAGTTACATGAGGGGATGGGACACTGAAGCTTTCTTT. Protein sequence: CASSYMRGWDTEAFF.

The J gene is TRBJ1-4, the V gene TRBV4-1; 10 positions match TRBD1. Germline V CDR1 and CDR2: MGHRA, YSYEKL. CDR3 size: 18 residues. V shed 9 bases, J shed 8 bases, and the junction held 21 bases outside the gene matches. CDR3 sequence reads: CASIARVGTGVMKEKLFF. The CDR3 region has the DNA TGCGCCAGTATCGCAAGGGTAGGGACAGGGGTGATGAAGGAAAAACTGTTTTTT.

V and J are TRBV10-3 and TRBJ2-7, with 8 bases matching TRBD1. Looked up from germline, CDR1 is ENHRY and CDR2 is SYGVKD. The CDR3 length is 14 residues. The J segment lost 0 bases and the V segment lost 2 bases, leaving 0 bases of the junction unmatched. The chain's CDR3 is CAISEGQGSYEQYF. The CDR3 nucleotides are TGTGCCATCAGTGAGGGACAGGGCTCCTACGAGCAGTACTTC.

J is TRBJ1-2 and V is TRBV5-1, with no clear D. Trimming cost V 4 bases and J 6 bases, with 10 bases left between them. The V gene's germline CDR1 is SGHRS and CDR2 YFSETQ. The CDR3 contains 12 residues. The CDR3 DNA follows: TGCGCCAGCAGCCCCGCCACGGATGGCTACACCTTC. The encoded protein is CASSPATDGYTF.

In this sample, this clonotype turned up many times. The V and J genes are TRBV6-6 and TRBJ1-1, with D possibly TRBD1 on 6 matching bases. Germline lookup yields CDR1 MNHNY and CDR2 SVGAGI (reference sequence). The V gene lost 6 bases and the J gene lost 5 bases, with 10 bases spanning the gap. The CDR3 consists of 12 residues. Here the CDR3 DNA reads TGTGCCAGCAGACAGGGACGGACTGAAGCTTTCTTT. Protein: CASRQGRTEAFF.

This clonotype was picked up a small number of times. The rearrangement uses TRBV5-1 and TRBJ2-2, with a possible D match to TRBD1 (6 bases). This CDR3 is built from 15 residues. V lost 5 bases and J lost 0, with 11 bases in between. Looked up from germline, CDR1 is SGHRS and CDR2 is YFSETQ. The CDR3 DNA sequence: TGCGCCAGCAGGGGGGACATTTCGAACACCGGGGAGCTGTTTTTT. Protein: CASRGDISNTGELFF.

The chain links TRBV10-2 to TRBJ1-1, with D perhaps matching TRBD1 (5 bases). CDR3 size: 11 residues. The V gene lost 11 bases and the J gene lost 6 bases, with 13 bases spanning the gap. CDR1 and CDR2 (germline): WSHSY, SAAADI. The chain's CDR3 is CACGGYPEAFF. CDR3 bases: TGCGCCTGTGGGGGATATCCTGAAGCTTTCTTT.

This clonotype was found a few times. The V and J genes are TRBV4-2 and TRBJ1-1, with TRBD1 matching over 10 bases. The CDR3 loop spans 15 amino acids. After removal of 4 bases from V and 3 bases from J, the junction contained 5 bases not matched to a gene. CDR1 is LGHNA, CDR2 YNFKEQ, per germline. The CDR3 coding sequence is TGTGCCAGCAGCCGAGGGACAGGGGAGCACACTGAAGCTTTCTTT. It is translated as CASSRGTGEHTEAFF.

This clonotype was counted many times. The chain couples TRBV12-3 or TRBV12-4 to TRBJ1-1, with D maybe TRBD1 (6 bases). This CDR3 has 14 amino acids. Deletions cut 6 bases from V and 0 bases from J, with 11 bases between. CDR3 protein: CASSLGHLNTEAFF. The CDR3 nucleotides read TGTGCCAGCAGCCTGGGACACCTGAACACTGAAGCTTTCTTT.

This clonotype was detected only a few times. CDR3 sequence (DNA): TGCGCCAGCAGCCAAGTTTCGAGCGGGACTGAGCAGTTCTTC. This gives the protein CASSQVSSGTEQFF. The chain has TRBV4-3 and TRBJ2-1; 7 bases match TRBD2. CDR3 length: 14 amino acids. Germline assignment: CDR1 LGHNA and CDR2 YSLEER. The J segment lost 9 bases and the V segment lost 1 base, leaving 6 bases of the junction unmatched.

This clonotype was found many times. In nucleotides, the CDR3 is TGTGCCAGCAGTTACTCGATTAACTCTGGAAACACCATATATTTT. Translated, it gives CASSYSINSGNTIYF. This chain connects TRBV6-5 to TRBJ1-3; D not certain. Between the trimmed V and J ends, which lost 0 bases and 0 bases, there was a span of 6 bases. Germline V CDR1 and CDR2: MNHEY, SVGAGI. The CDR3 runs to 15 residues.

This clonotype appeared many times. V is TRBV5-1 and J is TRBJ1-2, with D uncertain. The V gene lost 7 bases and the J gene lost 0 bases, with 10 bases spanning the gap. This CDR3 region has 13 residues. The germline gives CDR1 SGHRS, CDR2 YFSETQ. The CDR3 DNA follows: TGCGCCAGCCGAGAGACCGCTAACTATGGCTACACCTTC. Its translation is CASRETANYGYTF. Filled out from reference TRBV5-1 and TRBJ1-2, the complete variable domain reads KAGVTQTPRYLIKTRGQQVTLSCSPISGHRSVSWYQQTPGQGLQFLFEYFSETQRNKGNFPGRFSGRQFSNSRSEMNVSTLELGDSALYLCASRETANYGYTFGSGTRLTVV.

This clonotype was counted only a few times. The chain employs TRBV19 and TRBJ1-1; D is uncertain. The CDR3 is 14 amino acids. Between the trimmed V and J ends, which lost 10 bases and 0 bases, there was a span of 15 bases. The germline CDR1 and CDR2 sequences are LNHDA and SQIVND (reference sequence). The CDR3 loop reads CATAYGVLNTEAFF. In DNA form, the CDR3 reads TGTGCCACCGCCTACGGGGTCTTGAACACTGAAGCTTTCTTT.

The rearrangement joins TRBV5-1 to TRBJ2-3, with D perhaps matching TRBD1 (6 bases). Germline values: CDR1 SGHRS, CDR2 YFSETQ. The ends were cut back, 5 bases at V and 3 bases at J, with 10 bases in the middle. CDR3 size: 13 residues. The CDR3 spells CASSDQGTDTQYF. In DNA, the CDR3 is TGCGCCAGCAGTGATCAGGGGACAGATACGCAGTATTTT.

On this clonotype itself: An end of the junction does not agree with germline; a read error may underlie this. J is TRBJ1-2 and V is TRBV7-2; D perhaps matches TRBD1 (5 bases). The CDR3 loop spans 15 amino acids. CDR1 is SGHTA and CDR2 is FQGNSA in the germline V gene. The CDR3 bases are TGTGCCAGCAGTTTAGAGGTTGGCAGGGCCCATGGCTACACCTTC. It codes for CASSLEVGRAHGYTF.

The chain is built from TRBV6-1 and TRBJ1-6; no clear D gene. The CDR3 loop spans 16 amino acids. Deletions cut 5 bases from V and 7 bases from J, with 18 bases between. CDR1 is MNHNS and CDR2 is SASEGT in the germline V gene. DNA for the CDR3: TGTGCCAGCAGTCCCCGTGGACCTCCGGGGAATTCACCCCTCCACTTT. It encodes CASSPRGPPGNSPLHF.

The gene calls are TRBV11-1 and TRBJ1-2, with 7 bases lining up with TRBD1. The germline V gene encodes CDR1 SGHAT and CDR2 FQDESV (reference sequence). J lost 3 bases, V lost 6 bases, and 4 bases had no gene match. This CDR3 spans 13 amino acids. CDR3 coding DNA: TGTGCCAGCAGTTACGGGACAGACTATGGCTACACCTTC. Translation: CASSYGTDYGYTF. The full variable domain, rest sourced from reference TRBV11-1 and TRBJ1-2, is EAEVAQSPRYKITEKSQAVAFWCDPISGHATLYWYRQILGQGPELLVQFQDESVVDDSQLPKDRFSAERLKGVDSTLKIQPAELGDSAMYLCASSYGTDYGYTFGSGTRLTVV.

The J gene is TRBJ1-5, the V gene TRBV5-1, with 9 positions matching TRBD1. V shed 4 bases and J 3 bases; nucleotides not matched to a gene: 2. Germline V lookup: CDR1 SGHRS, CDR2 YFSETQ. The CDR3 extends over 14 amino acids. For the CDR3, the DNA is TGCGCCAGCAGCACAGGGGGCTACAATCAGCCCCAGCATTTT. Protein: CASSTGGYNQPQHF.

This clonotype was counted between two and nine times. The chain links TRBV19 to TRBJ1-1; 7 bases fit TRBD1. J gave up 6 bases and V 1 base, and 11 bases lay outside the gene matches. Germline assignment: CDR1 LNHDA and CDR2 SQIVND (reference sequence). The CDR3 totals 16 residues. CDR3 nucleotide sequence: TGTGCCAGTAGTATAGGCCGGACAGGATGGGGCGCTGAAGCTTTCTTT. Residues: CASSIGRTGWGAEAFF. The full variable domain, its missing parts supplied by reference TRBV19 and TRBJ1-1, is DGGITQSPKYLFRKEGQNVTLSCEQNLNHDAMYWYRQDPGQGLRLIYYSQIVNDFQKGDIAEGYSVSREKKESFPLTVTSAQKNPTAFYLCASSIGRTGWGAEAFFGQGTRLTVV.

The chain carries TRBV5-1 and TRBJ1-4, with D possibly matching TRBD1 (5 bases). The CDR3 spans 13 residues. CDR1 and CDR2 (germline): SGHRS, YFSETQ. V lost 3 bases and J lost 5, with 8 bases in between. CDR3 sequence (DNA): TGCGCCAGCAGCTCGGGGGTGAATGAAAAACTGTTTTTT. Its protein product is CASSSGVNEKLFF.

For the CDR3, the DNA is TGTGCCAGCAGCTTAGATAGGACTAGCGGAAGTAAGGGTGAGCAGTTCTTC. Its protein is CASSLDRTSGSKGEQFF. V gene TRBV11-2 combines with J gene TRBJ2-1; TRBD2 matches at 10 bases. With V trimmed by 0 bases and J by 9 bases, 11 bases remained unmatched. Germline V lookup: CDR1 SGHAT, CDR2 FQNNGV. This CDR3 spans 17 amino acids.

This clonotype was counted between two and nine times. The rearrangement joins TRBV4-1 to TRBJ1-1, with D possibly TRBD1 on 6 matching bases. Trimming removed 0 bases at V and 6 bases at J, with 14 bases between. CDR3 length equals 15 residues. The germline gives CDR1 MGHRA, CDR2 YSYEKL. CDR3 sequence (DNA): TGCGCCAGCAGCCAAGATCCCCAGGGGTGGGCTGAAGCTTTCTTT. This gives the protein CASSQDPQGWAEAFF.